Sequencing of this TCR beta chain was carried out in a study of blood T cells in healthy people across ages. Germline values: CDR1 SGHTA, CDR2 FQGNSA. Trimming at V came to 2 bases and at J to 5 bases, leaving 2 bases not matched to a gene. The CDR3 runs 13 residues. Alongside a J-beta primer mix, a sample-barcoded 5' primer served in a second PCR lasting about 7 to 12 cycles. TCRdb called the 5' RACE reads again in MiXCR, with one record for every CDR3 protein. The table shows about 1.4 million distinct CDR3 sequences, with approximately 59% occurring only once. This clonotype was observed a single time.

The rearrangement links TRBV7-2 to TRBJ2-7, with 8 bases that match TRBD1. The sample taken for sequencing was blood. The receptor's source is a man aged 18 to 30 in good health. CDR3 DNA: TGTGCCAGCAGCTTACCAGGGGGCCACGAGCAGTACTTC. The encoded protein is CASSLPGGHEQYF.